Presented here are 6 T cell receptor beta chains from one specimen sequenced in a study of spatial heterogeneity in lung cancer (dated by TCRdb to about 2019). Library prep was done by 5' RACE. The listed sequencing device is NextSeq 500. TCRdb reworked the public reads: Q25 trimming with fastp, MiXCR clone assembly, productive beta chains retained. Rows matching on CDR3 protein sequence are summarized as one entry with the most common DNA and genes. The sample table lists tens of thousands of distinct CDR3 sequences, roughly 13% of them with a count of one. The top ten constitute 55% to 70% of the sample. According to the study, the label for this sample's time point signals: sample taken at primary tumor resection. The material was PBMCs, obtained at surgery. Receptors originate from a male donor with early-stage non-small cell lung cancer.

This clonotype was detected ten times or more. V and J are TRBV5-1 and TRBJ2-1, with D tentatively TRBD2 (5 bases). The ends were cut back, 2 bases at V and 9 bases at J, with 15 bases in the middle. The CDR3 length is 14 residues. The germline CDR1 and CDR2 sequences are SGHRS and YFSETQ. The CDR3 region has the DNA TGCGCCAGCAGCTTCGACTATCTTGCAATTGAGCAGTTCTTC. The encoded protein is CASSFDYLAIEQFF.

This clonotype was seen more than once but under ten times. DNA of the CDR3: TGCAGTGCTATTGACCAGCTTAATTCACCCCTCCACTTT. Translation gives CSAIDQLNSPLHF. The chain recombines TRBV20-1 with TRBJ1-6, with unresolved D. V dropped 4 bases and J dropped 6 bases, with 10 bases sitting between them. Germline V gives CDR1 DFQATT, CDR2 SNEGSKA (reference sequence). CDR3 length: 13 amino acids.

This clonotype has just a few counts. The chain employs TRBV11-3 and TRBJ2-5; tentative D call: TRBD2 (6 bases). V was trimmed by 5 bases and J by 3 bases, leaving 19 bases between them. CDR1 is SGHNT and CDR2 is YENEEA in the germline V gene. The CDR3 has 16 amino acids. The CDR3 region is CASSPGSTGVEETQYF. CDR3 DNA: TGTGCCAGCAGCCCCGGGAGCACCGGGGTCGAAGAGACCCAGTACTTC.

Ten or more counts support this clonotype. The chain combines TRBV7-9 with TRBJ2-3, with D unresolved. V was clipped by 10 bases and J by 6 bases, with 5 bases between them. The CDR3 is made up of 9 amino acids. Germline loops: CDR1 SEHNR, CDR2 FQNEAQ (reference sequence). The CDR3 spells CATTDTQYF. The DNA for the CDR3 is TGTGCCACCACGGATACGCAGTATTTT.

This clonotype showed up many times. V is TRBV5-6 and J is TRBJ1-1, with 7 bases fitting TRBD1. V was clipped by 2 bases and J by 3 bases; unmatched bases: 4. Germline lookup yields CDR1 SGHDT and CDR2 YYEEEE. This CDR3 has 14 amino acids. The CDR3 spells CASSLKGAYTEAFF. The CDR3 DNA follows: TGTGCCAGCAGCTTAAAGGGGGCCTACACTGAAGCTTTCTTT.

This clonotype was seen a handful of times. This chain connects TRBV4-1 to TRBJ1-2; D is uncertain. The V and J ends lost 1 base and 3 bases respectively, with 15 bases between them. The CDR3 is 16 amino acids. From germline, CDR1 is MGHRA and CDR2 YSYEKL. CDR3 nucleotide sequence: TGCGCCAGCAGCCAAGTTTTCGAGGGTTGGGACTATGGCTACACCTTC. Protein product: CASSQVFEGWDYGYTF.